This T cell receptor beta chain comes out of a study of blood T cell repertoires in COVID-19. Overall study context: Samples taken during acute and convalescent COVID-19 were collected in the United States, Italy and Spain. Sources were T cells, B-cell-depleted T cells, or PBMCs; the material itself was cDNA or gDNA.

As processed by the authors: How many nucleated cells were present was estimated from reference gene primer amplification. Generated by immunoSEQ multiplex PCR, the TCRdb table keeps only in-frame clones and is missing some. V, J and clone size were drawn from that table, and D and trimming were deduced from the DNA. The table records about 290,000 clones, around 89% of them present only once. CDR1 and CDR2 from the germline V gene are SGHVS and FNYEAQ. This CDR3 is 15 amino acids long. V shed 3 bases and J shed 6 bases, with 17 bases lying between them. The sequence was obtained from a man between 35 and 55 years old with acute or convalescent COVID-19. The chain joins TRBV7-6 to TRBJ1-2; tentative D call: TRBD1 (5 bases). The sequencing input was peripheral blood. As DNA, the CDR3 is TGTGCCAGCAGCTTGAGGGGAGGGTCCCTAGATGGCTACACCTTC. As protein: CASSLRGGSLDGYTF.